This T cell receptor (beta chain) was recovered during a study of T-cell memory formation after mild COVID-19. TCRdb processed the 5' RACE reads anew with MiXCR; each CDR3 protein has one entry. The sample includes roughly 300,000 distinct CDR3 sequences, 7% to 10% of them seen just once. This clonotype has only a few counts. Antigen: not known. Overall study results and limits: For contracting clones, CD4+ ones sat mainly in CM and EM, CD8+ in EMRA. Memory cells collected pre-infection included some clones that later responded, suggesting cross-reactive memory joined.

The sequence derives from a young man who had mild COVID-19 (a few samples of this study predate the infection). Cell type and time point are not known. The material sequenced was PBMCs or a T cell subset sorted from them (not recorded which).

CDR3 protein: CASTGYYNTIYF. For the CDR3, the DNA is TGTGCCAGCACCGGGTATTACAACACCATATATTTT. The chain couples TRBV6-5 to TRBJ1-3; D unclear. The CDR3 runs to 12 residues. V lost 7 bases to trimming and J lost 7 bases, with 11 bases between them. The V gene's germline CDR1 is MNHEY and CDR2 SVGAGI.